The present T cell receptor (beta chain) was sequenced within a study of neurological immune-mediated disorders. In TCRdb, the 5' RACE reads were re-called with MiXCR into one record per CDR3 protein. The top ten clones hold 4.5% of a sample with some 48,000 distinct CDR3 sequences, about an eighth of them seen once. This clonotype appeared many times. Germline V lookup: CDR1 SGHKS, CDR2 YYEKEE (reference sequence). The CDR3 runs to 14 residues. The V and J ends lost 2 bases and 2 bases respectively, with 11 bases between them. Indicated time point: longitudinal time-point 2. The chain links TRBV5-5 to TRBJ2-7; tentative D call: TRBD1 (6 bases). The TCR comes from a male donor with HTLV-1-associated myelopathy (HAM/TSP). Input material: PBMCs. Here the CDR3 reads CASSLTGSTYEQYF. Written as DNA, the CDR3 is TGTGCCAGCAGCTTAACAGGGAGTACCTACGAGCAGTACTTC.